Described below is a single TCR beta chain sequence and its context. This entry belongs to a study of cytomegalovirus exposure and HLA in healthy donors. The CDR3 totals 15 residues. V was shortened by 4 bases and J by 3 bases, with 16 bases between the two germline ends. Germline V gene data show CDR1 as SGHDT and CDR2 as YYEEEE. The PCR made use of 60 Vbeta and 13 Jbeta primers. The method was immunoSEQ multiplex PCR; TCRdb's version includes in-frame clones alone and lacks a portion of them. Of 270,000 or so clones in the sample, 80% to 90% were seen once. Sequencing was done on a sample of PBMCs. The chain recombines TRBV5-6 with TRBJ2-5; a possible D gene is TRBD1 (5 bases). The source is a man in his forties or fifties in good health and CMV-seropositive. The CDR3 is CASSPLWGSKETQYF. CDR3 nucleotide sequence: TGTGCCAGCAGCCCCCTTTGGGGCAGTAAAGAGACCCAGTACTTC.